This T cell receptor beta chain was found in a study of cytomegalovirus exposure and HLA in healthy donors. Findings and limits, study-wide: HLA-A and HLA-B allele assignments for most subjects were reportedly predicted accurately using TCR beta sequences. Data from an earlier analysis indicated that most TCR beta V segments were productive either about 90% or about 30% of the time.

The PCR ran on 60 Vbeta and 13 Jbeta primers. Assay used: immunoSEQ multiplex PCR; TCRdb lists only in-frame clones, some missing. Here the sample spans over 200,000 clones, 60% to 80% being singletons. Losses at the gene ends were 6 bases for V and 4 bases for J; bases not matched to a gene: 7. The CDR3 extends over 15 amino acids. Germline loops: CDR1 SGHDN, CDR2 FVKESK. Only a few counts were recorded for this clone. Its matching antigen is unknown. Sequenced material: PBMCs. This receptor was identified in a male donor in good health and CMV-seronegative. V is TRBV14 and J is TRBJ2-3; TRBD1 matches 10 bases. The CDR3 sequence is CASRRRQGAADTQYF. CDR3 in DNA: TGTGCCAGCAGAAGGAGACAGGGGGCGGCAGATACGCAGTATTTT.